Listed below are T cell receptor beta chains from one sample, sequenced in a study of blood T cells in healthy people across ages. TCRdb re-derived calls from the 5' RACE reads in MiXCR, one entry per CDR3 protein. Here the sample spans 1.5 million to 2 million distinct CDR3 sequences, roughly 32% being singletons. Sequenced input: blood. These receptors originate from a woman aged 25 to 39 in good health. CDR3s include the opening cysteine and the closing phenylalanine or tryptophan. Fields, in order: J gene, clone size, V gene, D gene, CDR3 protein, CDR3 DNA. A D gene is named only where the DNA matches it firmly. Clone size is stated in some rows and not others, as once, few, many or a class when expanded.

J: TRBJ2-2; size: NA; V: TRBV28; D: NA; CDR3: CASGPPGENTGELFF; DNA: TGTGCCAGCGGCCCCCCAGGAGAGAACACCGGGGAGCTGTTTTTT
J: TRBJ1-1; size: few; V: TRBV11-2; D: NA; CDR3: CASSLQGAGEAFF; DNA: TGTGCCAGCAGCTTACAAGGGGCTGGTGAAGCTTTCTTT
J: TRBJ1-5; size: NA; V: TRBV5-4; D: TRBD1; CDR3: CASSLQGYNQPQHF; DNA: TGTGCCAGCAGCTTACAGGGGTACAATCAGCCCCAGCATTTT
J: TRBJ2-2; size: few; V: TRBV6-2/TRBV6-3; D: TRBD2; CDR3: CASSYSGGATGELFF; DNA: TGTGCCAGCAGTTATTCGGGAGGGGCCACCGGGGAGCTGTTTTTT
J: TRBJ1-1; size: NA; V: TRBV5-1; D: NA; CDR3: CASSFRVFSNTEAFF; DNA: TGCGCCAGCAGCTTCAGGGTATTCAGCAACACTGAAGCTTTCTTT
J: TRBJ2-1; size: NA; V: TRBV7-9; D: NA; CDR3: CASSSAGWEQFF; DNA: TGTGCCAGCAGCTCGGCCGGTTGGGAGCAGTTCTTC
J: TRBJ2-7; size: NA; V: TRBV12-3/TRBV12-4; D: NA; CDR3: CASSDRASGYYEQYF; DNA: TGTGCCAGCAGTGACCGGGCCTCAGGGTACTACGAGCAGTACTTC
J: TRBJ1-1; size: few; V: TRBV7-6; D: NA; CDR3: CASSAQANTEAFF; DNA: TGTGCCAGCAGCGCCCAGGCGAACACTGAAGCTTTCTTT
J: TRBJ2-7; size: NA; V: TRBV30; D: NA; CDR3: CAYNRGYEQYF; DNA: TGTGCCTACAACCGGGGCTACGAGCAGTACTTC
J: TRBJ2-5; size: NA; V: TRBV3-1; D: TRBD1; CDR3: CTSSPQGVVSKETQYF; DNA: TGTACCAGCAGCCCCCAGGGGGTCGTATCTAAAGAGACCCAGTACTTC
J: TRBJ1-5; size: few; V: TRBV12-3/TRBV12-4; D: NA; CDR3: CASSFQGNRYQPQHF; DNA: TGTGCCAGCAGTTTCCAGGGGAATCGGTATCAGCCCCAGCATTTT
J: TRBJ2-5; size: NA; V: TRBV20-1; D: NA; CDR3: CSAQGQETLYF; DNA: TGCAGTGCTCAGGGGCAAGAGACCCTGTACTTC
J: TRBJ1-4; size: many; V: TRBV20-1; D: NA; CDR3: CSARDRRGGEKLFF; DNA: TGCAGTGCTAGAGATAGACGGGGAGGTGAAAAACTGTTTTTT
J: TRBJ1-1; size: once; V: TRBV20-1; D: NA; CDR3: CSAHNNPLRNTEAFF; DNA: TGCAGTGCTCATAATAACCCCCTCAGGAACACTGAAGCTTTCTTT
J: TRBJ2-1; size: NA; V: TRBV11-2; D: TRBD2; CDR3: CASSPWGGRALNEQFF; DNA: TGTGCCAGCAGCCCCTGGGGCGGGAGGGCGCTCAATGAGCAGTTCTTC
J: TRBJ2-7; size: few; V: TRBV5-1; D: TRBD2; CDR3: CASSPQGGASGSYEQYF; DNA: TGCGCCAGCAGCCCCCAGGGCGGGGCTAGCGGTTCCTACGAGCAGTACTTC
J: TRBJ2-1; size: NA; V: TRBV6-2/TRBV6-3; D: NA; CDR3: CASSYQDSTDEQFF; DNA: TGTGCCAGCAGTTACCAGGACTCTACAGATGAGCAGTTCTTC
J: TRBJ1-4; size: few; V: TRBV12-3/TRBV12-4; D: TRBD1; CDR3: CASRETPGQGGEKLFF; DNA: TGTGCCAGCAGAGAAACTCCGGGACAGGGGGGTGAAAAACTGTTTTTT
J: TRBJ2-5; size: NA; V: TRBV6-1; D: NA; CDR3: CASSEALFSTEMVARETQYF; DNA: TGTGCCAGCAGTGAAGCGCTCTTCTCGACTGAAATGGTTGCGAGAGAGACCCAGTACTTC
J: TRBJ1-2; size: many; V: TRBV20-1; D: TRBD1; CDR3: CSARAGGGNYGYTF; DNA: TGCAGTGCTAGAGCAGGGGGTGGTAACTATGGCTACACCTTC
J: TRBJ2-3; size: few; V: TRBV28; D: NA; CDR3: CASSLYTPFNTDTQYF; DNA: TGTGCCAGCAGTTTATACACCCCCTTTAACACAGATACGCAGTATTTT
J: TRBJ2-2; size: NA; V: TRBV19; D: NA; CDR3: CAGWGQFTGELFF; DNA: TGTGCCGGTTGGGGGCAGTTCACCGGGGAGCTGTTTTTT
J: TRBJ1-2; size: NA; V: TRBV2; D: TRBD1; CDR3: CASNDQWTGSNYGYTF; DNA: TGTGCCAGCAACGACCAATGGACAGGGTCTAACTATGGCTACACCTTC
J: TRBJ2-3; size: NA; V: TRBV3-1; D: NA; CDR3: CVSSQARRPSFSTDTQYF; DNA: TGTGTCAGCAGCCAAGCGAGGAGGCCTTCATTTAGCACAGATACGCAGTATTTT
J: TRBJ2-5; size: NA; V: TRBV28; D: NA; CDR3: CASSSDLEETQYF; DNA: TGTGCCAGCAGTTCGGACCTCGAAGAGACCCAGTACTTC
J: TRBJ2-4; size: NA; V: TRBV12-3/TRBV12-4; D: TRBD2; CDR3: CASSKLGLAGGPKNIQYF; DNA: TGTGCCAGCAGTAAACTGGGACTAGCGGGAGGCCCCAAAAACATTCAGTACTTC